The present TCR beta chain was sequenced within a study of control samples from healthy donors and cancer patients. This CDR3 has 13 residues. Germline lookup yields CDR1 SEHNR and CDR2 FQNEAQ (reference sequence). Trimming pared 0 bases from V and 5 bases from J, leaving 7 bases between. TCRdb keeps only in-frame clones here, not all; method: immunoSEQ multiplex PCR. Of 170,000 or so clones listed, roughly 90% were seen once; the top ten hold roughly 1.5%. The sequenced sample was blood. The clonotype comes from a woman between 50 and 59 years old in good health. The genes are TRBV7-9 and TRBJ1-1; D ambiguous. In nucleotides, the CDR3 is TGTGCCAGCAGCTTAGCTGTGTATACTGAAGCTTTCTTT. Amino acid sequence: CASSLAVYTEAFF.